This TCR beta chain is from a study of regulatory T cells in long-lasting Graves disease (TCRdb year 2021). For the wider study: Antithyroid drugs had been taken for less than 3 months by newly diagnosed Graves' disease patients. Patients with persistent Graves' disease were compared with patients with newly diagnosed Graves' disease using TCR sequencing and RNA sequencing of peripheral blood. TCR sequencing covered some 13 persistent and approximately 20 newly diagnosed Graves' disease patients, some 35 samples in total. The study was registered as a clinical trial and conducted in China. Broader findings and caveats from the paper: The small sample size was acknowledged by the authors as a limitation that may reduce accuracy. Only peripheral blood was studied, because thyroid tissue, the primary lesion, was inaccessible. TRBV28, TRBJ1-2 and TRBJ2-5 were preferentially used in persistent disease, while TRBV20-1 and TRBJ2-1 were favored in newly diagnosed disease. Patients with persistent disease shared more public clonotypes (over 2,500) than newly diagnosed patients did (nearly 1,000). Persistent Graves' disease patients showed lower TCR Shannon entropy and fewer highly expanded clones than newly diagnosed patients, suggesting clonal expansion. Sequencing and analysis were limited to the TCR beta chain.

The sample's time point, from its label and the paper: newly diagnosed GD, antithyroid drugs for less than 3 months. For both TCR sequencing and RNA sequencing, RNA was extracted from PBMCs in TRIzol. The diagnosis of Graves' disease followed American Thyroid Association guidelines. Recruitment of patients was carried out at an endocrinology department in Xi'an, China. Each patient gave about 9.1 milliliters of peripheral blood, collected in an EDTA anticoagulant tube. PBMCs were isolated by Ficoll Paque Plus density gradient separation without further T cell sorting. RNA quality was checked with an Agilent 2100 Bioanalyzer and agarose gel, and concentration with a NanoDrop 2000. The protocol used for the library was multiplex PCR. The sequencer listed for this sample is Illumina HiSeq 4000. TCR beta libraries were built with iRepertoire HTBI primers and Arm-PCR amplification of CDR3 regions. PCR products were gel purified before sequencing. The original pipeline was this. Gene usage analysis of CDR3 amino acid clonotypes relied on the roughly 60 TRBV and 14 TRBJ segments identified across samples. COPE and FqMerger were used to merge filtered high-quality paired reads into contigs. Contigs were aligned with BLAST to IMGT TRBV, TRBD and TRBJ reference genes, and CDR3 was defined per IMGT. Clonotypes above 0.1% frequency were classified as highly expanded clones. Repertoire diversity was measured by Shannon entropy, and V-J evenness by the Gini coefficient. A clonotype found in more than one individual was treated as public. The public reads were run again by TCRdb, first through fastp at Q25 and then through MiXCR, and only productive beta chains were kept. Records with the same CDR3 protein are collapsed into one entry carrying the most frequent genes and DNA. These V and J calls are TCRdb output, not the study's own analysis. The table for this sample lists under 800,000 distinct CDR3 sequences; approximately 15% of them were counted only once. Approximately 20% of the sample lies in the top ten.

A note on this clonotype: Its cognate antigen has yet to be identified. Base qualities are missing; no much larger clone stands one base away.

CDR1 ENHRY and CDR2 SYGVKD were looked up in the germline V gene. Its CDR3 holds 14 amino acids, cysteine through phenylalanine. The sequence is cut down to CDR3 DNA, 42 bases in frame from base 1. The germline ends are 14 bases apart after V is trimmed by 8 bases and J by 2 bases. This same sample was also part of a study on T cells in Graves' hyperthyroidism and ophthalmopathy. That second report states: Stable Graves' hyperthyroidism was defined as the absence of progression to ophthalmopathy over 18 months of follow-up. Hyperthyroidism patients were aged 18 to 65 years and newly diagnosed, with disease duration of less than 2 months. The study excluded patients with uncontrolled infections, other autoimmune diseases, pregnancy or lactation. Diagnoses were based on clinical symptoms, serum thyroxine and TRAb, thyroid ultrasound and orbital computed tomography. A first-round RT-PCR of the TCR CDR3 used the HTBI primer set with the Qiagen OneStep RT-PCR kit. Most expanded thyroid clonotypes (frequency above 0.001) were also detected in blood, a finding suggesting that blood repertoires may reflect thyroid immune responses. Ophthalmopathy was separated from stable hyperthyroidism by a 13 V-J signature model, with around 90% sensitivity and approximately 81% specificity obtained in cross-validation and 80%/75% obtained in testing. In validation, progression to ophthalmopathy was predicted by the model with more than 65% sensitivity and nearly 75% specificity, a median of about 6 months before onset. To identify distinguishing TCR V-J signatures, a discovery cohort of some 100 patients was used, comprising 40 to 45 with Graves' ophthalmopathy and around 60 with stable Graves' hyperthyroidism. An independent validation cohort of around 19 hyperthyroidism patients and about 16 patients who later progressed to ophthalmopathy tested prospective prediction of ophthalmopathy. The roughly 94 discovery patients were randomly split 7:3 into training and test sets. In addition, the study compared T-cell repertoires in thyroid tissue and in blood from several Graves' hyperthyroidism patients. Once sampling was done, hyperthyroidism patients were given methimazole at a starting dose of 30 mg daily, whereas ophthalmopathy patients were given high-dose intravenous methylprednisolone. A second multiplex PCR round built the libraries, followed by size selection and purification. Sequencing of the libraries was done on an Illumina HiSeq2000 using paired-end 100 bp reads. SOAPnuke was used to process the raw data, removing reads that contained adapters or uncalled bases, had a mean Phred below 15, or lacked an exact match to the constant primer or identifier. High-quality paired reads were merged using COPE v1.2.5, and each unique nucleotide sequence was defined as a clonotype. MiTCR v1.1 was used to align the clonotypes against IMGT TRBV, TRBD and TRBJ reference segments. The analysis included only V-J combinations with a frequency above 0.0001, which together covered 99.2% of the repertoires. The TCS score was defined as the ratio of F50 (clonal expansion) to E x V (chaos), calculated using BLOSUM62-based TCRdist between CDR3 peptides within each V-J. Welch's t-statistics and random forest reduced fewer than 600 V-J features to around 14, which were used in a naive Bayes classifier (R e1071). Sample size was not statistically predetermined, and investigators were not blinded to group allocation. The paper describes TCR Vbeta CDR3 sequencing of 135 peripheral blood samples, made up of 43 ophthalmopathy patients, 70 to 80 hyperthyroidism patients and about 17 progressor patients.

The sample in question was peripheral blood mononuclear cells (PBMCs), obtained at new diagnosis, from a patient treated with antithyroid drugs. The TCR was taken from a woman aged 25-40 years with Graves disease. Donor details come from another sample of the same person, matched by shared clones. Recombination connected TRBV10-3 to TRBJ2-3; a tentative D match to TRBD1 spans 6 bases. CDR3 loop: CAISGAGTTDTQYF. Read as DNA, the sequence is TGTGCCATCTCAGGGGCAGGGACCACAGATACGCAGTATTTT.